This T cell receptor (beta chain) came from a study of OX40 agonist ivuxolimab in advanced cancers. Background for the entire study: The costimulatory receptor OX40 (CD134) was targeted by ivuxolimab, a fully human IgG2 agonistic monoclonal antibody. Intravenous ivuxolimab was administered to patients every 2 weeks at six dose levels: 0.01, 0.1, 0.3, 1.5, 3 and 10 mg/kg. Of the approximately 54 patients in dose escalation, approximately 20 had hepatocellular carcinoma, about 15 had melanoma, 9 had renal cell carcinoma and 9 had head and neck cancer. The dose-escalation cohort was about 87% male with a mean age of around 64 years, ranging from roughly 20 to 85. Patients were allowed to have had prior anti-PD-1, anti-PD-L1 or anti-CTLA-4 therapy, and more than 35% of the dose-escalation patients had been treated with checkpoint inhibitors. Partial responses occurred in three dose-escalation patients: two with cutaneous melanoma and one with hepatocellular carcinoma. The point of sequencing TCRbeta in the periphery was to test whether ivuxolimab changed TCR sequence diversity and drove clonal T-cell expansion. The paper reports the monotherapy dose-escalation portion (N of about 56 patients) of the phase I ivuxolimab trial. Overall results and qualifications from the work: Clonal expansion of both CD4+ and CD8+ blood T cells was observed from baseline to week 6 at doses 0.1 to 3.0 mg/kg. After ivuxolimab, CD8+ T cells had more expanded clones than CD4+ T cells on average. Low levels of normalized T-cell clonal expansion were also shown by some nonresponding patients. The antigen specificity of the clonally expanded peripheral T cells was not determined. Partial responders in the 0.1-3.0 mg/kg groups had among the lowest normalized peripheral clonal expansion, especially among CD8+ T cells.

For sequencing of the TCRbeta CDR3 region, genomic DNA was extracted from the sorted cells. The immunoSEQ Assay was used for sequencing of TCRbeta CDR3 regions. What TCRdb holds here is the immuneACCESS table cut down to in-frame rearrangements. Part of the clones is not present; checked against another copy, under half of the missing clones reflect an unresolved V gene, and the others are unexplained. The sample profile shows 65,000 to 95,000 clones; 91% of them were found once. About 2.1% of the sample lies in the top ten. The junction carries 7 bases between V and J, which are trimmed by 0 bases and 3 bases respectively. Per the germline V gene, KGHSH is the CDR1 and LQKENI is the CDR2. The CDR3 starts with the cysteine, ends with the phenylalanine, and has 14 residues. The kept DNA is CDR3 alone, 42 bases in frame from the first base. Concerning this clone itself: It has no known antigen specificity. The input lacks base qualities; no much larger clone sits a single base away.

The trial excluded patients who had a history of autoimmune disease or were on systemic immunosuppression. Peripheral blood for TCR sequencing was collected from all dose cohorts at baseline, on cycle 4 day 1, and on cycle 7 day 1. Samples were obtained from an open-label, multicenter, first-in-human phase I dose-escalation trial of ivuxolimab. Adults with locally advanced or metastatic melanoma, renal cell, hepatocellular, or head and neck squamous cell carcinoma were enrolled in the trial. CD4+ and CD8+ T cells were sorted separately from peripheral blood before TCR sequencing. The material sequenced was CD4+ or CD8+ T cells sorted from blood, taken in a trial of the OX40 agonist ivuxolimab. The receptor was isolated from an adult with an advanced solid tumor such as melanoma, head and neck, liver or kidney cancer. The chain is made from TRBV18 and TRBJ2-3; confidence is insufficient to name the D gene. The CDR3 in this case is CASSPPSWTDTQYF. The sequenced DNA: TGTGCCAGCTCACCACCGAGTTGGACAGATACGCAGTATTTT.